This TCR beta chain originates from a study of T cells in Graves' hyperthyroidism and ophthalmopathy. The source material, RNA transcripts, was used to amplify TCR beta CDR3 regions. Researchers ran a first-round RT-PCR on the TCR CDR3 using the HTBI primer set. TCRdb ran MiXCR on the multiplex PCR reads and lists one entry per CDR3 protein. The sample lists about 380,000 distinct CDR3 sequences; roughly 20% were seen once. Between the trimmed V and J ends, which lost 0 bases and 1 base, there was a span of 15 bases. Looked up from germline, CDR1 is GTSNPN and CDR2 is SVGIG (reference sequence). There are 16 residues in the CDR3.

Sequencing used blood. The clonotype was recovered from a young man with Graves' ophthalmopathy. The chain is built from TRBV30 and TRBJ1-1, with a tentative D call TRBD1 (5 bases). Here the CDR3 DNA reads TGTGCCTGGAGTGTACGAGGGTTCGGGACGAACACTGAAGCTTTCTTT. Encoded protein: CAWSVRGFGTNTEAFF.